This TCR beta chain was sequenced in a study of identical twins. Germline CDR1 and CDR2: MNHEY and SVGEGT. This CDR3 contains 13 residues. The J segment lost 1 base and the V segment lost 10 bases, leaving 6 bases of the junction unmatched. Remarks on this clonotype: What it recognizes is unknown.

Study results and limitations: In zero-insertion analyses, partial confounding could arise from invariant MAIT and iNKT cells. Models underpredicted monozygotic twin sharing of out-of-frame TCR alpha. The same donors were not followed; conclusions instead depended on cross-sectional statistical analysis.

A universal primer site arose from template switching, and cDNA bore unique molecular identifiers. TCRdb independently ran MiXCR on the 5' RACE reads; one entry per CDR3 protein. The data hold fewer than 250,000 distinct CDR3 sequences, with 6% to 8.5% observed a single time. The data were also submitted as part of a second study, on yellow fever vaccine responses in identical twins.

This receptor was taken from a woman between 18 and 29 years old in good health. This chain links TRBV6-2 or TRBV6-3 with TRBJ1-1, with TRBD1 matching 7 bases. Sequencing used CD8+ T cells sorted from blood. As DNA, the CDR3 is TGTGCCACCCGGACAGGACCGAACACTGAAGCTTTCTTT. This sequence encodes CATRTGPNTEAFF.